Listed below are T cell receptor beta chains from one sample, sequenced in a study of blood T cell repertoires in COVID-19. Produced via immunoSEQ multiplex PCR; TCRdb's table is partial and in-frame only. The data contain about 270,000 clones, approximately 89% of them seen just once; the ten biggest clones take up roughly 3%. The sequenced sample consisted of PBMCs or T cells enriched from blood (not recorded which). Source of these receptors: a woman between 18 and 30 years old who had recovered from COVID-19. Each CDR3 is given with its conserved first and last residue. The D gene is left open where the match is weak. Some rows have no size entry. The others give once, few or many, or a class for an expanded clone.

V gene	D gene	J gene	clone size	CDR3 protein	CDR3 DNA
TRBV7-3	TRBD2	TRBJ2-1	NA	CASSLTGLADNEQFF	TGTGCCAGCAGCTTGACTGGACTAGCGGACAATGAGCAGTTCTTC
TRBV5-6	NA	TRBJ2-5	NA	CASSLGGRETQYF	TGTGCCAGCAGCTTAGGGGGTAGGGAGACCCAGTACTTC
TRBV24-1	NA	TRBJ2-1	NA	CATSDYGAGTGNEQFF	TGTGCCACCAGTGATTACGGTGCGGGAACGGGCAATGAGCAGTTCTTC
TRBV27	NA	TRBJ2-2	NA	CASSSPTRTGELFF	TGTGCCAGCAGTTCACCGACTAGGACCGGGGAGCTGTTTTTT
TRBV6-1	NA	TRBJ2-2	NA	CASSENEGAGELFF	TGTGCCAGCAGTGAAAATGAGGGTGCCGGGGAGCTGTTTTTT
TRBV5-1	NA	TRBJ2-7	NA	CASSLPTRHEQYF	TGCGCCAGCAGCTTGCCAACGAGGCACGAGCAGTACTTC
TRBV12-1	NA	TRBJ1-2	NA	CASSFDRVYGYTF	TGTGCCAGCAGCTTCGACAGGGTTTATGGCTACACCTTC
TRBV5-4	NA	TRBJ1-1	once	CASSSGTLPNTEAFF	TGTGCCAGCAGCTCAGGGACACTCCCCAACACTGAAGCTTTCTTT
TRBV7-2	NA	TRBJ2-7	NA	CASSWGLEQYF	TGTGCCAGCAGCTGGGGGCTCGAGCAGTACTTC
TRBV5-1	NA	TRBJ1-2	few	CASRRGPANYGYTF	TGCGCCAGCAGAAGGGGCCCAGCTAACTATGGCTACACCTTC
TRBV19	TRBD2	TRBJ2-7	NA	CASSTGGLAADYEQYF	TGTGCCAGTAGTACCGGGGGACTAGCGGCCGACTACGAGCAGTACTTC
TRBV11-2	TRBD2	TRBJ2-1	NA	CASSPRTSRPFYNEQFF	TGTGCCAGCAGCCCGCGGACTAGCAGACCTTTTTACAATGAGCAGTTCTTC
TRBV27	NA	TRBJ1-1	NA	CASSLGSNTEAFF	TGTGCCAGCAGTTTGGGCAGCAACACTGAAGCTTTCTTT
TRBV15	NA	TRBJ2-7	NA	CATSRDRTGGSYEQYF	TGTGCCACCAGCAGAGATCGCACCGGGGGCTCCTACGAGCAGTACTTC
TRBV3-1/TRBV3-2	NA	TRBJ1-1	NA	CASSRRTYMNTEAFF	TGTGCCAGCAGCCGGCGGACATACATGAACACTGAAGCTTTCTTT
TRBV7-2	TRBD1	TRBJ1-1	NA	CASSLEGGTGAQAFF	TGTGCCAGCAGCTTAGAGGGCGGGACAGGGGCCCAAGCTTTCTTT
TRBV2	NA	TRBJ1-6	NA	CASSKGGSPLHF	TGTGCCAGCAGTAAGGGAGGGTCACCCCTCCACTTT
TRBV7-9	NA	TRBJ1-6	NA	CASSLSGSYNSPLHF	TGTGCCAGCAGCTTGAGTGGCTCCTATAATTCACCCCTCCACTTT